These T cell receptor beta chains were read from a single sample in a study of cytomegalovirus exposure and HLA in healthy donors. Assay: immunoSEQ multiplex PCR; the TCRdb copy retains only in-frame clones and omits some. The data contain about 110,000 clones, approximately 85% of them singletons. The sample consisted of PBMCs. These receptor sequences come from a woman aged 18-29 years in good health and CMV-seronegative. CDR3s include the opening cysteine and the closing phenylalanine or tryptophan. The D gene is left open where the match is weak. Clone size is not always given. Where it is, it says once, few, many or a class for expanded clones.

J gene,D gene,clone size,V gene,CDR3 protein,CDR3 DNA
TRBJ2-5,TRBD2,NA,TRBV6-1,CASSESPSGGVLQETQYF,TGTGCCAGCAGTGAATCACCCTCTGGGGGGGTCCTCCAAGAGACCCAGTACTTC
TRBJ2-3,TRBD2,NA,TRBV6-1,CASSFAGGTDTQYF,TGTGCCAGCAGCTTTGCGGGGGGCACAGATACGCAGTATTTT
TRBJ1-1,NA,NA,TRBV29-1,CSAAVGQTLNTEAFF,TGCAGCGCCGCCGTAGGACAGACCTTGAACACTGAAGCTTTCTTT
TRBJ2-7,TRBD1,NA,TRBV4-1,CASSHPETGDSEQYF,TGCGCCAGCAGCCATCCAGAGACAGGGGACTCCGAGCAGTACTTC
TRBJ2-1,TRBD2,NA,TRBV2,CASLGAGVSYNEQFF,TGTGCCAGCTTAGGGGCGGGAGTCTCCTACAATGAGCAGTTCTTC
TRBJ2-3,TRBD2,NA,TRBV4-2,CASSHETSGAIDTQYF,TGTGCCAGCAGCCATGAGACTAGCGGGGCAATAGATACGCAGTATTTT
TRBJ1-2,NA,NA,TRBV4-1,CASSQESRRRGGYTF,TGCGCCAGCAGCCAAGAGAGTAGGAGGCGGGGTGGCTACACCTTC
TRBJ2-1,TRBD2,NA,TRBV7-9,CASSPILAGGVVQFF,TGTGCCAGCAGCCCGATTTTAGCGGGGGGGGTAGTGCAGTTCTTC
TRBJ2-3,TRBD1,NA,TRBV14,CASSQDYSYEGRGRDTQYF,TGTGCCAGCAGCCAAGATTACAGCTATGAGGGCAGGGGGCGAGATACGCAGTATTTT
TRBJ2-1,NA,NA,TRBV5-4,CASRNRETYNEQFF,TGTGCCAGCAGAAACAGGGAAACCTACAATGAGCAGTTCTTC
TRBJ2-1,NA,NA,TRBV4-1,CASSQVGAYNEQFF,TGCGCCAGCAGCCAAGTAGGAGCCTACAATGAGCAGTTCTTC
TRBJ1-2,NA,NA,TRBV5-6,CASSASGPYGYTF,TGTGCCAGCAGCGCGTCGGGTCCCTATGGCTACACCTTC
TRBJ2-7,NA,few,TRBV6-1,CASSEGPAYEQYF,TGTGCCAGCAGTGAAGGCCCGGCCTACGAGCAGTACTTC
TRBJ2-6,NA,NA,TRBV7-3,CASSQTYSGANVLTF,TGTGCCAGCAGCCAGACTTACTCTGGGGCCAACGTCCTGACTTTC
TRBJ2-7,NA,few,TRBV25-1,CASQSAYEQYF,TGTGCCAGCCAGAGCGCGTACGAGCAGTACTTC
TRBJ2-7,TRBD1,NA,TRBV27,CASSPSGTGSYEQYF,TGTGCCAGCAGTCCCTCGGGGACAGGCTCCTACGAGCAGTACTTC
TRBJ1-6,NA,NA,TRBV6-6,CASSYSQGGRDSPLHF,TGTGCCAGCAGTTACTCACAGGGTGGTCGGGATTCACCCCTCCACTTT
TRBJ2-2,NA,NA,TRBV5-1,CASSLDGVGELFF,TGCGCCAGCAGCTTGGACGGTGTCGGGGAGCTGTTTTTT